The clone carrying this T cell receptor beta chain was picked up a small number of times. The antigen is not known. The primer mix had 60 Vbeta and 13 Jbeta primers. The authors' processing: Roughly 80 million unique TCR beta chains, 9 million to 14 million shared, were counted in a later analysis. Data came from immunoSEQ multiplex PCR; TCRdb stores just in-frame clones and leaves some out. For V, J and clone size, that table is used; D and trimming come from the DNA. The sample lists approximately 160,000 clones; roughly 70% were seen once. The entry originates in a study of cytomegalovirus exposure and HLA in healthy donors. General study results and limits: In a later analysis, donors in an Asian-associated ancestry cluster reportedly had fewer N-insertions in productive TCRs than the cohort mean.

CDR1 and CDR2 from the germline V gene are MDHEN and SYDVKM. The CDR3 is made up of 16 amino acids. Unmatched junction bases numbered 10, after V lost 3 bases and J lost 6 bases. This sequence joins TRBV28 and TRBJ1-5; TRBD1 matches at 8 bases. Sequenced sample: PBMCs. This clonotype was sampled from a woman between 40 and 50 years old in good health and CMV-seropositive. The CDR3 bases are TGTGCCAGCAGTTTCCTTGGACAGGGTGGGGGTCAGCCCCAGCATTTT. Its translation is CASSFLGQGGGQPQHF.